This T cell receptor (beta chain) comes out of a study of blood T cell repertoires in COVID-19. Germline CDR1 DFQATT, CDR2 SNEGSKA (reference sequence). V lost 3 bases, J lost 4 bases, and 4 bases stayed unmatched. The CDR3 length is 15 residues. Profiling relied on immunoSEQ multiplex PCR, and the TCRdb table lists in-frame clones only, not all of them. The sample lists 250,000 to 300,000 clones, nearly 90% occurring once. The sequence was obtained from a woman aged 40 to 50 who had recovered from COVID-19. Sequencing was carried out using peripheral blood. V gene TRBV20-1 combines with J gene TRBJ2-2, with TRBD2 matching 11 bases. The CDR3: CSASSGRAATGELFF. CDR3 DNA sequence: TGCAGTGCTAGTAGCGGGAGGGCGGCCACCGGGGAGCTGTTTTTT.